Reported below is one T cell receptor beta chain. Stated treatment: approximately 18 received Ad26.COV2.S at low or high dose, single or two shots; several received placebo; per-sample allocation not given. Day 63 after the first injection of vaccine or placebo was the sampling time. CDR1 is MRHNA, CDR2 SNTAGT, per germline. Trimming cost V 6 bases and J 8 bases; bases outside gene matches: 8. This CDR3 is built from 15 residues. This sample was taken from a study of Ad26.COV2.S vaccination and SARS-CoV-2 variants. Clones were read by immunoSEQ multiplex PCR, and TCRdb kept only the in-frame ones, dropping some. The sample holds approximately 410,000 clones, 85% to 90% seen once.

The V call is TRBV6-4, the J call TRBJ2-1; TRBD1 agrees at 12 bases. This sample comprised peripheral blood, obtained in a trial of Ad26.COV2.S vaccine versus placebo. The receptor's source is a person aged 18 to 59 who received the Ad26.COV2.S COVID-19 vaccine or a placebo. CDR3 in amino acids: CASSPGTGGLDEQFF. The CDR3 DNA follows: TGTGCCAGCAGCCCCGGGACAGGGGGCCTCGATGAGCAGTTCTTC.